The next 24 T cell receptor beta chains were all read from a single sample in a study of T cell clonality in common variable immunodeficiency. The data were produced by immunoSEQ multiplex PCR, yet TCRdb's version contains in-frame clones alone and is incomplete. The table lists under 45,000 clones, with no singletons. The sequencing sample was made of peripheral blood mononuclear cells. Source of these receptors: a person aged 18-70 years in good health.

This clone has at least ten counts. Coverage ceases 3 residues before the CDR3 finishes, and the germline J gene fills in the end. The same CDR3 also results from other DNA sequences found in this sample. The rearrangement joins TRBV2 to TRBJ2-7, with no clear D. V lost 1 base to trimming and J lost 4 bases, with 5 bases between them. The CDR3 is 12 residues long. Germline values: CDR1 SNHLY, CDR2 FYNNEI. The sequenced part of the CDR3 DNA is TGTGCCAGCAGTGAAGGCGCTTACGAG. Translating gives CASSEGAYE. The whole CDR3 reads CASSEGAYEQYF.

Many counts were recorded for this clone. With the read ending 3 residues before the CDR3 end, the germline J gene is used to fill in that end. J is TRBJ2-3 and V is TRBV18; tentatively, D is TRBD2 (6 bases). The CDR3 is 17 amino acids. Trimming pared 1 base from V and 0 bases from J, leaving 14 bases between. The germline V gene has CDR1 KGHSH and CDR2 LQKENI. The CDR3: CASSPRGAGSSTDTQYF. The DNA read from the CDR3 is TGTGCCAGCTCACCACGCGGGGCAGGCTCTAGCACAGATACG. Combining the CDR3 with reference TRBV18 and TRBJ2-3 gives the whole variable domain NAGVMQNPRHLVRRRGQEARLRCSPMKGHSHVYWYRQLPEEGLKFMVYLQKENIIDESGMPKERFSAEFPKEGPSILRIQQVVRGDSAAYFCASSPRGAGSSTDTQYFGPGTRLTVL.

By its share, this clone is medium-sized (0.01 to 0.1%). The observed sequence ends 3 residues before the CDR3 terminus, with the missing tail filled in from the germline J gene. The chain joins TRBV5-6 to TRBJ1-4; maybe TRBD1 (6 bases). Germline CDR1 reads SGHDT; CDR2 reads YYEEEE. V shed 4 bases and J shed 0 bases, with 10 bases lying between them. The CDR3 is made up of 15 amino acids. The sequenced CDR3 bases are TGTGCCAGCAGCCCCAAGGGGGCAACTAATGAAAAA. It specifies CASSPKGATNEK. The full CDR3 reads CASSPKGATNEKLFF.

In this sample, this clone turned up a few times. The observed sequence ends 3 residues before the CDR3 terminus, with the missing tail filled in from the germline J gene. The chain has TRBV11-3 and TRBJ2-7; 9 bases align to TRBD1. Germline CDR1 reads SGHNT; CDR2 reads YENEEA. The CDR3 is made up of 14 amino acids. The J segment lost 5 bases and the V segment lost 6 bases, leaving 8 bases of the junction unmatched. The sequenced part of the CDR3 DNA is TGTGCCAGCAGGTCCGGGACAGGGTCCGACGAG. As protein: CASRSGTGSDE. The whole CDR3 protein is CASRSGTGSDEQYF.

About this clone: The read stops 3 residues short of the end of the CDR3; the missing end is completed from the germline J gene. The chain uses TRBV7-8 and TRBJ2-7; D gene ambiguous. The V gene's germline CDR1 is SGHVS and CDR2 FQNEAQ. Between the trimmed V and J ends, which lost 3 bases and 0 bases, there was a span of 6 bases. CDR3 length: 13 residues. The CDR3 loop is CASSFRVSYEQYF. CDR3 bases read: TGTGCCAGCAGCTTCCGGGTCTCCTACGAG.

Incomplete CDR3 DNA: TGCAGTGCTCTCGGTACAGTCCTAAACACC. This codes for CSALGTVLNT. The whole CDR3 sequence is CSALGTVLNTIYF. The rearrangement uses TRBV20-1 and TRBJ1-3; D not certain. Coverage ceases 3 residues before the CDR3 finishes, and the germline J gene fills in the end. V lost 5 bases and J 6 bases, leaving 14 bases between the germline ends. The CDR3 covers 13 residues. Germline loops: CDR1 DFQATT, CDR2 SNEGSKA (reference sequence).

In its sample, this clone was seen many times. CDR3 loop: CACYNRGFSETQYF. The DNA read from the CDR3 is TGTGCCTGTTATAACAGGGGGTTCTCCGAGACC. The rearrangement links TRBV30 to TRBJ2-5; TRBD1 agrees at 8 bases. The CDR3 extends 3 residues past the end of the read, so its final part is completed from the germline J gene. V dropped 6 bases and J dropped 5; count of bases not matched to a gene: 11. The CDR3 is 14 residues long. Germline CDR1 reads GTSNPN; CDR2 reads SVGIG (reference sequence).

This clone has ten or more counts. The DNA ends 3 residues before the CDR3 does, and the rest of the CDR3 is filled in from the germline J gene. The V call is TRBV5-6, the J call TRBJ2-7; D may be TRBD2 (6 bases). The CDR3 covers 15 residues. Germline V CDR1 and CDR2: SGHDT, YYEEEE. With 4 bases removed from V and 0 bases from J, the gap between germline ends came to 14 bases. Partial CDR3 DNA: TGTGCCAGCAGCGTAGGAGGGTTTTTCTCCTACGAG. Protein sequence: CASSVGGFFSYE. The CDR3 reads in full as CASSVGGFFSYEQYF.

As for this clone: The read is 3 residues too short to cover the CDR3 end, so that end is filled in from the germline J gene. This CDR3 is also generated by other DNA sequences in the sample. The J gene is TRBJ1-3, the V gene TRBV7-6; D call uncertain. Trimming took 1 base from V and 1 from J, leaving 14 bases between them. This CDR3 spans 17 amino acids. Germline-derived CDR1 and CDR2 are SGHVS and FNYEAQ. The CDR3 region is CASSLVGRSTSGNTIYF. CDR3 DNA, as far as it was read: TGTGCCAGCAGCTTAGTAGGCAGGTCCACTTCTGGAAACACC.

This clone was picked up many times. Sequencing ends 3 residues short of the CDR3 end; the germline J gene provides the rest. The chain links TRBV20-1 to TRBJ1-4; D perhaps matches TRBD1 (5 bases). Trimming left V 0 bases short and J 6 bases short, with 14 bases between. The CDR3 spans 15 residues. Per germline, CDR1 DFQATT and CDR2 SNEGSKA (reference sequence). The chain's CDR3 is CSARDPQGGDEKLFF. CDR3 DNA, as far as it was read: TGCAGTGCTAGAGATCCTCAGGGAGGGGATGAAAAA.

This clone was detected ten times or more. The CDR3 end lies 3 residues beyond the end of the read and is filled in from the germline J gene. The chain employs TRBV20-1 and TRBJ2-7, with 9 bases identical to TRBD2. The CDR3 has 14 residues. Germline V gene data show CDR1 as DFQATT and CDR2 as SNEGSKA (reference sequence). V lost 0 bases, J lost 3 bases, and 3 bases stayed unmatched. The chain's CDR3 is CSARDRGGGYEQYF. The part of the CDR3 DNA that was read is TGCAGTGCTAGAGATCGCGGGGGGGGCTACGAG.

This clone was seen ten or more times. This chain's CDR3 is CASSLQTSGSDTQYF. The DNA read from the CDR3 is TGTGCCAGCAGCTTACAAACTAGCGGGTCAGATACG. This chain uses TRBV7-2 with TRBJ2-3, with 9 bases identical to TRBD2. The CDR3 is cut off 3 residues early in the read; its end comes from the germline J gene. The length of the CDR3 is 15 residues. The V and J ends lost 2 bases and 4 bases, in that order; junction bases with no gene match: 4. Germline CDR1 and CDR2: SGHTA and FQGNSA.

This clone was counted at least ten times. The read gets to within 3 residues of the CDR3 end, and the germline J gene fills in the rest. The chain carries TRBV18 and TRBJ2-3, with 7 bases fitting TRBD1. Germline CDR1 KGHSH, CDR2 LQKENI. The length of the CDR3 is 15 residues. V gave up 2 bases and J gave up 4 bases; unmatched junction bases: 6. Partial CDR3 DNA: TGTGCCAGCTCACCAACAGGGGTTGGGGCAGATACG. This encodes CASSPTGVGADT. The whole CDR3 region reads CASSPTGVGADTQYF.

This clone was observed many times. The CDR3 end lies 3 residues beyond the end of the read and is filled in from the germline J gene. The genes are TRBV30 and TRBJ1-5; D possibly corresponds to TRBD1 (6 bases). The CDR3 runs 14 residues. Trimming cost V 5 bases and J 5 bases, with 16 bases left between them. Germline CDR1 GTSNPN, CDR2 SVGIG (reference sequence). Partial CDR3 DNA: TGTGCCTGGGGTCCCTACAGGGCCGATCAGCCC. This sequence encodes CAWGPYRADQP. The entire CDR3 sequence reads CAWGPYRADQPQHF.

Note on this clone: The sequence runs out 3 residues before the end of the CDR3; the remainder is reconstructed from the germline J gene. This sequence joins TRBV13 and TRBJ1-2; D gene unclear. This CDR3 spans 14 amino acids. Germline V CDR1 and CDR2: PRHDT, FYEKMQ (reference sequence). CDR3 in amino acids: CASSLGGIPYDYTF. The sequenced CDR3 bases are TGTGCCAGCAGCTTGGGCGGGATTCCCTACGAC.

This clone was observed at least ten times. Sequencing ends 3 residues short of the CDR3 end; the germline J gene provides the rest. The V and J genes are TRBV20-1 and TRBJ2-1; no clear D. The length of the CDR3 is 11 residues. Trimming shortened V by 6 bases and J by 4 bases, and 7 bases separated the two germline ends. Germline V lookup: CDR1 DFQATT, CDR2 SNEGSKA (reference sequence). The CDR3 protein is CSAPPYNEQFF. The sequenced part of the CDR3 DNA is TGCAGTGCCCCCCCGTACAATGAG.

This clone was seen ten or more times. The read ends 3 residues shy of where the CDR3 ends; the end is completed using the germline J gene. This chain uses TRBV7-3 with TRBJ1-3; TRBD1 agrees at 8 bases. From germline, CDR1 is SGHTA and CDR2 FQGTGA. The ends lost 5 bases at V and 4 bases at J; junction bases unmatched: 4. CDR3 length equals 14 residues. The CDR3 reads CASSRTGPGNTIYF. CDR3 DNA, as far as it was read: TGTGCCAGCAGCCGGACAGGGCCAGGAAACACC.

This clone appeared many times. Sequencing ends 3 residues short of the CDR3 end; the germline J gene provides the rest. This sequence joins TRBV11-2 and TRBJ2-5; 9 bases line up with TRBD1. Germline CDR1 SGHAT, CDR2 FQNNGV. This CDR3 is built from 15 residues. Unmatched junction bases numbered 9, after V lost 5 bases and J lost 5 bases. CDR3 amino acids: CASSKITTGGETQYF. Partial CDR3 DNA: TGTGCCAGCAGCAAAATAACCACAGGGGGCGAGACC.

Comment on this clone: A much more abundant neighbour one base away suggests this may be a read error. The read falls 3 residues short of the CDR3 end, and the missing part is taken from the germline J gene. The rearrangement joins TRBV19 to TRBJ2-3; 13 bases match TRBD2. The CDR3 is 18 amino acids. Germline lookup yields CDR1 LNHDA and CDR2 SQIVND (reference sequence). V trimming: 4 bases; J trimming: 0 bases; junction bases outside the gene matches: 7. CDR3 residues: CASSTELAGGTSTDTQYF. The part of the CDR3 DNA that was read is TGTGCCAGTAGTACAGAACTAGCGGGAGGGACTAGCACAGATACG.

This clone was picked up many times. The CDR3 end is not reached by the read, which stops 3 residues before it; the germline J gene fills it in. The rearrangement links TRBV7-3 to TRBJ2-1, with 7 bases identical to TRBD2. Germline V gene lookup returns CDR1 SGHTA and CDR2 FQGTGA. V was pared by 2 bases and J by 6 bases, with 7 bases of the junction left unmatched. This CDR3 spans 15 amino acids. Here the CDR3 reads CASSLGGLDGNEQFF. The CDR3 bases that were read are TGTGCCAGCAGCTTAGGTGGACTAGATGGCAATGAG.

This clone has ten or more counts. Partial CDR3 DNA: TGTGCCATCGAAGGGCTAGCAAGGGATACG. Translated: CAIEGLARDT. The CDR3 in its entirety is CAIEGLARDTQYF. The rearrangement links TRBV10-3 to TRBJ2-3; D perhaps matches TRBD2 (5 bases). The CDR3 goes on 3 residues after the read ends, and that part is filled in from the germline J gene. The CDR3 is 13 residues long. Germline V gene data show CDR1 as ENHRY and CDR2 as SYGVKD. V dropped 8 bases and J dropped 6 bases, with 15 bases sitting between them.

This clone was seen many times. The missing CDR3 end, 3 residues past where the read stops, is filled in from the germline J gene. This chain connects TRBV24-1 to TRBJ1-2, with 7 nucleotides matching TRBD1. The CDR3 consists of 15 residues. Per germline, CDR1 KGHDR and CDR2 SFDVKD. Partial CDR3 DNA: TGTGCCACCAGTGAAAGAGGGGGACAGCCTCGGGGC. It is translated as CATSERGGQPRG. The complete CDR3 protein is CATSERGGQPRGYTF.

This clone was counted ten times or more. The read stops 3 residues short of the end of the CDR3; the missing end is completed from the germline J gene. The same CDR3 also results from other DNA sequences found in this sample. This chain connects TRBV7-3 to TRBJ2-3, with D possibly matching TRBD1 (6 bases). The CDR3 runs 16 residues. Germline CDR1 SGHTA, CDR2 FQGTGA. Between the trimmed V and J ends, which lost 2 bases and 5 bases, there was a span of 17 bases. CDR3 DNA, as far as it was read: TGTGCCAGCAGCTTAGGCCCGGACAGAAGGGGAGATACG. Encoded protein: CASSLGPDRRGDT. In full, the CDR3 reads CASSLGPDRRGDTQYF. Full variable domain (rest looked up from reference TRBV7-3 and TRBJ2-3): GAGVSQTPSNKVTEKGKYVELRCDPISGHTALYWYRQSLGQGPEFLIYFQGTGAADDSGLPNDRFFAVRPEGSVSTLKIQRTERGDSAVYLCASSLGPDRRGDTQYFGPGTRLTVL.

This clone was counted at least ten times. From the germline J gene comes the end of the CDR3, since the read stops 3 residues before it. The V and J genes are TRBV4-2 and TRBJ1-4; 9 bases are shared with TRBD1. The CDR3 is 16 residues long. Germline CDR1 LGHNA, CDR2 YNFKEQ. Losses at the gene ends were 2 bases for V and 5 bases for J; bases not matched to a gene: 6. The CDR3 bases that were read are TGTGCCAGCAGCCAATACTGGGACAGGGACAATGAAAAA. Protein: CASSQYWDRDNEK. The complete CDR3 sequence is CASSQYWDRDNEKLFF.